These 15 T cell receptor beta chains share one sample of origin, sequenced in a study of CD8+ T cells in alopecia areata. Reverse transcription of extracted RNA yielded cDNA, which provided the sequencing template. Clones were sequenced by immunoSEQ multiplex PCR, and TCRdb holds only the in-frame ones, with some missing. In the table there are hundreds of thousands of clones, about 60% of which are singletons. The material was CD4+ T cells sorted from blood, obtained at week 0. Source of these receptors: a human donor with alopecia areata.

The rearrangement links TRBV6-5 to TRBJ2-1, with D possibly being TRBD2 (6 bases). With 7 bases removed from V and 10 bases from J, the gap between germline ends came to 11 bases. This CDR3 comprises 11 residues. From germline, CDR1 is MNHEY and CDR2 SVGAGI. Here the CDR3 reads CASTTGVEQFF. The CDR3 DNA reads TGTGCCAGCACCACGGGGGTGGAGCAGTTCTTC.

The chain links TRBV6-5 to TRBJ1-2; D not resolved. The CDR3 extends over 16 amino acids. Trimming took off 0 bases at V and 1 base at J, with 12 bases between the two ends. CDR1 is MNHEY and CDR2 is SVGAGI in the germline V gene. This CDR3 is CASSYSGSLINYGYTF. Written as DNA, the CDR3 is TGTGCCAGCAGTTACTCAGGCAGCTTAATTAACTATGGCTACACCTTC.

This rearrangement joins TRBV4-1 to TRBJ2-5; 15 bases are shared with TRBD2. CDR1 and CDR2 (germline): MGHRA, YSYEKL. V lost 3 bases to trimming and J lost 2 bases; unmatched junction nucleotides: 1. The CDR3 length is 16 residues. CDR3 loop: CASSHGTSGRQETQYF. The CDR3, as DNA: TGCGCCAGCAGCCACGGGACTAGCGGGAGGCAAGAGACCCAGTACTTC.

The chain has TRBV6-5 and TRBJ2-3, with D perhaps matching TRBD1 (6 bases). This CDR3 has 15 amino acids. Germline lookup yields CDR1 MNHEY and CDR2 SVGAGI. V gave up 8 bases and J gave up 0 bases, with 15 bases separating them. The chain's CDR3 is CASGRQDSSTDTQYF. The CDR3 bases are TGTGCCAGCGGAAGACAGGACTCTAGCACAGATACGCAGTATTTT.

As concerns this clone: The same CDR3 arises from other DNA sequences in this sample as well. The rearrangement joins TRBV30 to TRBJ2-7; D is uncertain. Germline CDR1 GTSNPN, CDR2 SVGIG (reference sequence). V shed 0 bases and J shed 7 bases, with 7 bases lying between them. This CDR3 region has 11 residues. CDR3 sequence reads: CAWSVRWEQYF. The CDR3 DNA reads TGTGCCTGGAGTGTACGTTGGGAGCAGTACTTC.

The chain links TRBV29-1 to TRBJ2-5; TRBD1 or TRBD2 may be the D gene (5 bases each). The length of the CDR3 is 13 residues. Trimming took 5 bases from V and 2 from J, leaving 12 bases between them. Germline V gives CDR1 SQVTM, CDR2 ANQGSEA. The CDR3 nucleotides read TGCAGCGTTAATCGGGGCATTCAAGAGACCCAGTACTTC. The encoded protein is CSVNRGIQETQYF.

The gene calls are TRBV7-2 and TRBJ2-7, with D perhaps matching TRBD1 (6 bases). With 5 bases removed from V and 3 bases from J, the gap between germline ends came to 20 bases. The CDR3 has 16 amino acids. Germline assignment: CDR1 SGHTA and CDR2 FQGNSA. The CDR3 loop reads CASSPEGIAGVYEQYF. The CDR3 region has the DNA TGTGCCAGCAGCCCAGAAGGTATCGCAGGGGTCTACGAGCAGTACTTC. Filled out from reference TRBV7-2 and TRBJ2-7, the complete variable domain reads GAGVSQSPSNKVTEKGKDVELRCDPISGHTALYWYRQSLGQGLEFLIYFQGNSAPDKSGLPSDRFSAERTGGSVSTLTIQRTQQEDSAVYLCASSPEGIAGVYEQYFGPGTRLTVT.

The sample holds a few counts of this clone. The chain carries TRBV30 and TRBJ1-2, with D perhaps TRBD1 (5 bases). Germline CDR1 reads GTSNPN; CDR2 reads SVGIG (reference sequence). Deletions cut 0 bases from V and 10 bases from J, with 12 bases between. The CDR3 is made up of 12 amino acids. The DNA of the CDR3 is TGTGCCTGGAGTGTACGGGGCAGCTACTACACCTTC. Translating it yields CAWSVRGSYYTF.

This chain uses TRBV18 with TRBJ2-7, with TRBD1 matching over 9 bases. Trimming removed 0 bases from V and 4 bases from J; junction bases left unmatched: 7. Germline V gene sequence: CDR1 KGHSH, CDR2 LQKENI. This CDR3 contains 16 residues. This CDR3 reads CASSPPRGQGTYEQYF. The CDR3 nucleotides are TGTGCCAGCTCACCACCGAGGGGACAGGGTACTTACGAGCAGTACTTC.

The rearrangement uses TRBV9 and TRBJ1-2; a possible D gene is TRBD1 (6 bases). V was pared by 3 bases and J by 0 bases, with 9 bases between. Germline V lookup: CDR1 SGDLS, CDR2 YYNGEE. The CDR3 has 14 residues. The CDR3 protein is CASSGNRANYGYTF. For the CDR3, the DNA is TGTGCCAGCAGCGGAAACAGGGCTAACTATGGCTACACCTTC.

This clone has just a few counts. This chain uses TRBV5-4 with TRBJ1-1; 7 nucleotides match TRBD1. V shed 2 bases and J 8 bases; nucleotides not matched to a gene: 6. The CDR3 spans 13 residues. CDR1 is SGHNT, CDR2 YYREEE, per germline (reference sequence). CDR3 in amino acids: CASSLTGEGEAFF. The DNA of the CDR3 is TGTGCCAGCAGCTTAACAGGGGAGGGAGAAGCTTTCTTT.

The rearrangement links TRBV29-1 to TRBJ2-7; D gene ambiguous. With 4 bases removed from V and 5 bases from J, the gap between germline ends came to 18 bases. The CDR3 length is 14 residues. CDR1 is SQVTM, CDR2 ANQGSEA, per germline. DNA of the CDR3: TGCAGCGTTGGGGTTGGCGCATATGGTGACGAGCAGTACTTC. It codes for CSVGVGAYGDEQYF.

This CDR3 is CASSHYREGYTF. Here the CDR3 DNA reads TGTGCCAGCAGCCACTACAGGGAAGGCTACACCTTC. The genes are TRBV4-2 and TRBJ1-2, with D perhaps matching TRBD1 (6 bases). The CDR3 totals 12 residues. Germline CDR1 LGHNA, CDR2 YNFKEQ. Trimming removed 3 bases from V and 8 bases from J, with 10 bases in between.

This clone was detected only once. The CDR3 reads CASSYYSSRGLYEQYF. CDR3 bases: TGTGCCAGCAGTTACTACTCGTCCAGGGGCCTATACGAGCAGTACTTC. This chain links TRBV6-5 with TRBJ2-7, with D perhaps TRBD1 (6 bases). Germline CDR1 MNHEY, CDR2 SVGAGI. Trimming took 1 base from V and 4 from J, leaving 17 bases between them. This CDR3 region has 16 residues.

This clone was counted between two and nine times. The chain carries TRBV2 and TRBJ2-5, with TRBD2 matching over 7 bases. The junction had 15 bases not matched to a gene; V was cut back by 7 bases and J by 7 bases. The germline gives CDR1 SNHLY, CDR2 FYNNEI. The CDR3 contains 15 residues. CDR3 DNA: TGTGCCAGCACCATTCTCCTAGCGGATAAGGGGACCCAGTACTTC. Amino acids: CASTILLADKGTQYF. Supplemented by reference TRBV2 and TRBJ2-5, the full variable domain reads EPEVTQTPSHQVTQMGQEVILRCVPISNHLYFYWYRQILGQKVEFLVSFYNNEISEKSEIFDDQFSVERPDGSNFTLKIRSTKLEDSAMYFCASTILLADKGTQYFGPGTRLLVL.